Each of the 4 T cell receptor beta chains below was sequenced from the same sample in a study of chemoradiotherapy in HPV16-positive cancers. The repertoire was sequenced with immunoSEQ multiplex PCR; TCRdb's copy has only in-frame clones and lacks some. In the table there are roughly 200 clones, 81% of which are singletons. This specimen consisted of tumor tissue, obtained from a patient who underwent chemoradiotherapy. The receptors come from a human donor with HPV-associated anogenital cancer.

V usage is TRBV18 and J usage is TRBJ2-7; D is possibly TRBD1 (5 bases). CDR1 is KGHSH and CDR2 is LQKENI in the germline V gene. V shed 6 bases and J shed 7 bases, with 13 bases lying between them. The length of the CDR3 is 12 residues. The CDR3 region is CASSRKGLEQYF. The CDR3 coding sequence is TGTGCCAGCTCCCGTAAGGGGCTGGAGCAGTACTTC.

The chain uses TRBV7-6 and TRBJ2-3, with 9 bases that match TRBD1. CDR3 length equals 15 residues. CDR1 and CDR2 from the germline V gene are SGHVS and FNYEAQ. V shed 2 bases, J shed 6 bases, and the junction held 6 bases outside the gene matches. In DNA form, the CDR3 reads TGTGCCAGCAGCTTAATGGGGACAGGGAAGGATACGCAGTATTTT. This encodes CASSLMGTGKDTQYF.

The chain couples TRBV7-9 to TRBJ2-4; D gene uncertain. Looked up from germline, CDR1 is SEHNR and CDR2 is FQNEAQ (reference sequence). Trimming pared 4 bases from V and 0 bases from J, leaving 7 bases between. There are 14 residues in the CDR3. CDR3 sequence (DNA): TGTGCCAGCAGCTCGCAGGAAGCCAAAAACATTCAGTACTTC. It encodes CASSSQEAKNIQYF. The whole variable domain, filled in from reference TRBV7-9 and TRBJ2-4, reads DTGVSQNPRHKITKRGQNVTFRCDPISEHNRLYWYRQTLGQGPEFLTYFQNEAQLEKSRLLSDRFSAERPKGSFSTLEIQRTEQGDSAMYLCASSSQEAKNIQYFGAGTRLSVL.

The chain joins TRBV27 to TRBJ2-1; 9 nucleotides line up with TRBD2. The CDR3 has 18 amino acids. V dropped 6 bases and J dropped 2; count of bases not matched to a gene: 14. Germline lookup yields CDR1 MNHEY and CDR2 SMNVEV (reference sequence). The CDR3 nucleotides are TGTGCCAGCAGATTAACCTTGGTTAGCGGGGGACCCTACAATGAGCAGTTCTTC. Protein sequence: CASRLTLVSGGPYNEQFF.